A selection of T cell receptor beta chains follows, all from one sample in a study of blood T cell repertoires in COVID-19. The data were produced by immunoSEQ multiplex PCR, yet TCRdb's version contains in-frame clones alone and is incomplete. Altogether 150,000 to 180,000 clones are present, approximately 80% being singletons, with the ten largest covering around 28%. The sample was peripheral blood. The receptors come from a woman aged 55-69 years with acute or convalescent COVID-19. CDR3s include the opening cysteine and the closing phenylalanine or tryptophan. The D gene is left open where the match is weak. A clone size is listed for some rows: how often the clone was seen (once, few, many), or a class if it is expanded.

D gene: NA; V gene: TRBV18; clone size: once; J gene: TRBJ1-1; CDR3 DNA: TGTGCCAGCTCACCCGGGCGAGGGCCTGGTGAAGCTTTCTTT; CDR3 protein: CASSPGRGPGEAFF
D gene: NA; V gene: TRBV12-3/TRBV12-4; clone size: NA; J gene: TRBJ1-3; CDR3 DNA: TGTGCCAGCAATTCAGGGTCTGGAAACACCATATATTTT; CDR3 protein: CASNSGSGNTIYF
D gene: NA; V gene: TRBV11-3; clone size: NA; J gene: TRBJ2-1; CDR3 DNA: TGTGCCAGCAGCTTAGATGGCGGGTACTACAATGAGCAGTTCTTC; CDR3 protein: CASSLDGGYYNEQFF
D gene: TRBD2; V gene: TRBV9; clone size: NA; J gene: TRBJ2-2; CDR3 DNA: TGTGCCAGCAGCTCCGGGACTAAAGTAACCGGGGAGCTGTTTTTT; CDR3 protein: CASSSGTKVTGELFF
D gene: TRBD1; V gene: TRBV15; clone size: few; J gene: TRBJ2-3; CDR3 DNA: TGTGCCACCAGCAGAGATCGGGGACAGGGTTCAGATACGCAGTATTTT; CDR3 protein: CATSRDRGQGSDTQYF
D gene: NA; V gene: TRBV28; clone size: NA; J gene: TRBJ1-2; CDR3 DNA: TGTGCCAGCAGTTTAGATGGGGCAAACTATGGCTACACCTTC; CDR3 protein: CASSLDGANYGYTF
D gene: NA; V gene: TRBV10-3; clone size: NA; J gene: TRBJ1-2; CDR3 DNA: TGTGCCATCAGTGAGGACCCTGGAGGGAACTATGGCTACACCTTC; CDR3 protein: CAISEDPGGNYGYTF
D gene: NA; V gene: TRBV7-9; clone size: NA; J gene: TRBJ1-6; CDR3 DNA: TGTGCCAGCAGCTTAGTAGGTACAGCTCTCGGATCACCCCTCCACTTT; CDR3 protein: CASSLVGTALGSPLHF
D gene: TRBD2; V gene: TRBV5-8; clone size: NA; J gene: TRBJ2-1; CDR3 DNA: TGTGCCAGCAGCTTGTATCTCCTAGCGGGGGGGTCACGAAATGAGCAGTTCTTC; CDR3 protein: CASSLYLLAGGSRNEQFF
D gene: NA; V gene: TRBV6-5; clone size: NA; J gene: TRBJ2-3; CDR3 DNA: TGTGCCAGCGCCGGGAGTGGGGCCCTCGCAGATACGCAGTATTTT; CDR3 protein: CASAGSGALADTQYF
D gene: TRBD1; V gene: TRBV5-1; clone size: NA; J gene: TRBJ2-2; CDR3 DNA: TGCGCCAGCAGCCAGGACAGGGAAGCCGGGGAGCTGTTTTTT; CDR3 protein: CASSQDREAGELFF
D gene: TRBD2; V gene: TRBV7-2; clone size: NA; J gene: TRBJ2-1; CDR3 DNA: TGTGCCAGCAGCTTATCGCGTCGGGGGGGATTGTCCTACAATGAGCAGTTCTTC; CDR3 protein: CASSLSRRGGLSYNEQFF
D gene: NA; V gene: TRBV28; clone size: NA; J gene: TRBJ1-2; CDR3 DNA: TGTGCCAGCACCTTACAGGAGTTTAACTATGGCTACACCTTC; CDR3 protein: CASTLQEFNYGYTF
D gene: NA; V gene: TRBV3-1/TRBV3-2; clone size: few; J gene: TRBJ2-3; CDR3 DNA: TGTGCCAGCAGCCAAGGGACTAGCACAGATACGCAGTATTTT; CDR3 protein: CASSQGTSTDTQYF
D gene: NA; V gene: TRBV15; clone size: NA; J gene: TRBJ1-3; CDR3 DNA: TGTGCCACCAGCAGAGTTACCGGGGCTGGAAACACCATATATTTT; CDR3 protein: CATSRVTGAGNTIYF
D gene: TRBD1; V gene: TRBV14; clone size: once; J gene: TRBJ1-1; CDR3 DNA: TGTGCCAGCAGCCATTACAGGGGAATGAACACTGAAGCTTTCTTT; CDR3 protein: CASSHYRGMNTEAFF
D gene: TRBD1; V gene: TRBV7-8; clone size: NA; J gene: TRBJ1-5; CDR3 DNA: TGTGCCAGCAGCTCCACAGACAGGGTGGGCAATCAGCCCCAGCATTTT; CDR3 protein: CASSSTDRVGNQPQHF
D gene: TRBD1; V gene: TRBV11-3; clone size: NA; J gene: TRBJ1-1; CDR3 DNA: TGTGCCAGCAGCTTAGGACAGGGAACCAACACTGAAGCTTTCTTT; CDR3 protein: CASSLGQGTNTEAFF
D gene: NA; V gene: TRBV29-1; clone size: NA; J gene: TRBJ1-4; CDR3 DNA: TGCAGCGTTGGTAACAGGGAAAAACTGTTTTTT; CDR3 protein: CSVGNREKLFF
D gene: TRBD1; V gene: TRBV6-5; clone size: NA; J gene: TRBJ1-2; CDR3 DNA: TGTGCCAGCAGTTACGTGGGGACAGGTGGTGGCTACACCTTC; CDR3 protein: CASSYVGTGGGYTF
D gene: NA; V gene: TRBV28; clone size: NA; J gene: TRBJ1-2; CDR3 DNA: TGTGCCAGCAGTCTCACGACAGGCGTCTATGGCTACACCTTC; CDR3 protein: CASSLTTGVYGYTF
D gene: TRBD1; V gene: TRBV10-1; clone size: NA; J gene: TRBJ2-2; CDR3 DNA: TGCGCCAGCAGGGGGGGACAGGGAGGCACCGGGGAGCTGTTTTTT; CDR3 protein: CASRGGQGGTGELFF
D gene: TRBD1; V gene: TRBV7-8; clone size: NA; J gene: TRBJ2-3; CDR3 DNA: TGTGCCAGCAGCTGGACAGGGGGCACAGATACGCAGTATTTT; CDR3 protein: CASSWTGGTDTQYF
D gene: NA; V gene: TRBV11-2; clone size: NA; J gene: TRBJ1-2; CDR3 DNA: TGTGCCAGCAGCCCGTACAGCGGCGCTCTTGTGTATGGCTACACCTTC; CDR3 protein: CASSPYSGALVYGYTF
D gene: TRBD1; V gene: TRBV28; clone size: NA; J gene: TRBJ1-2; CDR3 DNA: TGTGCCAGCAGTTTATGGGGACAGAACTATGGCTACACCTTC; CDR3 protein: CASSLWGQNYGYTF
D gene: NA; V gene: TRBV4-1; clone size: many; J gene: TRBJ1-5; CDR3 DNA: TGCGCCAGCAGCCAACGGATAGGACAGAGCAATAGCAATCAGCCCCAGCATTTT; CDR3 protein: CASSQRIGQSNSNQPQHF
D gene: NA; V gene: TRBV21-1; clone size: NA; J gene: TRBJ1-3; CDR3 DNA: TGTGCCAGCAGCTACAAGGGGTCTGGAAACACCATATATTTT; CDR3 protein: CASSYKGSGNTIYF
D gene: TRBD1; V gene: TRBV15; clone size: NA; J gene: TRBJ2-3; CDR3 DNA: TGTGCCACCTTGCGAGGGACAGACACAGATACGCAGTATTTT; CDR3 protein: CATLRGTDTDTQYF
D gene: NA; V gene: TRBV18; clone size: NA; J gene: TRBJ1-5; CDR3 DNA: TGTGCCAGCTCACCGTCCTGGGCAGCCAACAATCAGCCCCAGCATTTT; CDR3 protein: CASSPSWAANNQPQHF
D gene: NA; V gene: TRBV10-2; clone size: NA; J gene: TRBJ1-5; CDR3 DNA: TGCGCCAGCAGTGAGTCTCGGAGAAATCAGCCCCAGCATTTT; CDR3 protein: CASSESRRNQPQHF
D gene: TRBD2; V gene: TRBV5-4; clone size: NA; J gene: TRBJ2-5; CDR3 DNA: TGTGCCAGCAGCTTGGCTCTAGCGGGGCAAGAGACCCAGTACTTC; CDR3 protein: CASSLALAGQETQYF
D gene: TRBD1; V gene: TRBV27; clone size: NA; J gene: TRBJ1-2; CDR3 DNA: TGTGCCAGCAGGGGACAGGGGGTTTATGGCTACACCTTC; CDR3 protein: CASRGQGVYGYTF
D gene: TRBD1; V gene: TRBV7-3; clone size: NA; J gene: TRBJ2-5; CDR3 DNA: TGTGCCAGCAGCTCCCGACAGGGGGCTGGCGAGACCCAGTACTTC; CDR3 protein: CASSSRQGAGETQYF
D gene: NA; V gene: TRBV19; clone size: NA; J gene: TRBJ2-5; CDR3 DNA: TGTGCCAGTAGTGGCCCGCGGGAGACCCAGTACTTC; CDR3 protein: CASSGPRETQYF
D gene: NA; V gene: TRBV3-1/TRBV3-2; clone size: NA; J gene: TRBJ1-3; CDR3 DNA: TGTGCCAGCAGCCCGACAGTCTCTGGAAACACCATATATTTT; CDR3 protein: CASSPTVSGNTIYF
D gene: NA; V gene: TRBV4-1; clone size: once; J gene: TRBJ1-1; CDR3 DNA: TGCGCCAGCAGCCAATTAGGACTGTTGAACACTGAAGCTTTCTTT; CDR3 protein: CASSQLGLLNTEAFF
D gene: NA; V gene: TRBV30; clone size: NA; J gene: TRBJ1-4; CDR3 DNA: TGTGCCTGGAAACCCGGGGGGCGGAGGGGTGAAAAACTGTTTTTT; CDR3 protein: CAWKPGGRRGEKLFF
D gene: NA; V gene: TRBV3-1/TRBV3-2; clone size: NA; J gene: TRBJ1-4; CDR3 DNA: TGTGCCAGCAGCCAAGAAGTCTGGGGGGATGGAAAAAAACTGTTTTTT; CDR3 protein: CASSQEVWGDGKKLFF
D gene: NA; V gene: TRBV11-1; clone size: NA; J gene: TRBJ1-1; CDR3 DNA: TGTGCCAGCAGCTCCCCGACCAGCGCTGAAGCTTTCTTT; CDR3 protein: CASSSPTSAEAFF
D gene: TRBD1; V gene: TRBV29-1; clone size: NA; J gene: TRBJ1-2; CDR3 DNA: TGCAGCGCCCTACAGGGGGCGAACTATGGCTACACCTTC; CDR3 protein: CSALQGANYGYTF